A single sample gave rise to the 26 T cell receptor beta chains below, sequenced in a study of blood T cells in healthy people across ages. A second PCR, run for roughly 7 to 11 cycles, used a sample-barcoded 5' primer plus a J-beta primer mix. Each CDR3 protein gets one entry after TCRdb re-called the 5' RACE reads with MiXCR. Of 1.5 million to 2 million distinct CDR3 sequences in the sample, 49% are singletons; the top ten hold 2.1%. Sequenced: blood. The receptors originated from a middle-aged woman in good health.

The chain recombines TRBV20-1 with TRBJ1-5; TRBD1 is a possible D gene (5 bases). There are 14 residues in the CDR3. Germline V gene lookup returns CDR1 DFQATT and CDR2 SNEGSKA (reference sequence). V lost 4 bases and J lost 9, with 19 bases in between. Here the CDR3 DNA reads TGCAGTGCTAAAGAAGGGGCGGCCACTTCGCCCCAGCATTTT. This encodes CSAKEGAATSPQHF.

V usage is TRBV7-9 and J usage is TRBJ2-3, with no clear D. V shed 5 bases and J shed 5 bases, with 11 bases lying between them. The germline V gene has CDR1 SEHNR and CDR2 FQNEAQ (reference sequence). CDR3 length equals 13 residues. In DNA form, the CDR3 reads TGTGCCAGCAGCCCCCTCACAGAAGATACGCAGTATTTT. The encoded protein is CASSPLTEDTQYF.

This clonotype was seen once. The rearrangement uses TRBV5-1 and TRBJ1-5; TRBD1 matches 7 bases. The CDR3 spans 15 residues. After removal of 5 bases from V and 1 base from J, the junction contained 6 bases not matched to a gene. Per germline, CDR1 SGHRS and CDR2 YFSETQ. CDR3 in amino acids: CASRRDSVSNQPQHF. The CDR3 region has the DNA TGCGCCAGCAGAAGGGACAGCGTGAGCAATCAGCCCCAGCATTTT.

This clonotype was detected a few times. The CDR3 nucleotides read TGTGCCAGCAGCCATGACTTCCGCGGCGAGCAGTACTTC. Its translation is CASSHDFRGEQYF. The V gene is TRBV3-1, the J gene TRBJ2-7; D is unresolved. Germline V gene data show CDR1 as LGHDT and CDR2 as YNNKEL (reference sequence). Trimming stripped 3 bases from V and 6 bases from J, with 12 bases between. The CDR3 covers 13 residues.

This chain connects TRBV4-1 to TRBJ1-5, with D uncertain. This CDR3 is 15 amino acids long. V dropped 3 bases and J dropped 2 bases, with 11 bases sitting between them. Germline V CDR1 and CDR2: MGHRA, YSYEKL. CDR3 DNA: TGCGCCAGCAGCCAGTTTCAGGACGGCAATCAGCCCCAGCATTTT. Amino acid sequence: CASSQFQDGNQPQHF.

The CDR3 protein is CSARQGASSGANVLTF. Here the CDR3 DNA reads TGCAGTGCCAGACAGGGGGCGTCCTCTGGGGCCAACGTCCTGACTTTC. The chain has TRBV20-1 and TRBJ2-6, with 10 nucleotides matching TRBD1. With V trimmed by 6 bases and J by 0 bases, 5 bases remained unmatched. The germline V gene encodes CDR1 DFQATT and CDR2 SNEGSKA (reference sequence). CDR3 length: 16 residues.

V and J are TRBV5-1 and TRBJ1-2; 7 nucleotides align to TRBD1. The J segment lost 0 bases and the V segment lost 3 bases, leaving 5 bases of the junction unmatched. The CDR3 is 15 residues long. Germline values: CDR1 SGHRS, CDR2 YFSETQ. As DNA, the CDR3 is TGCGCCAGCAGCTCCCGGGACAGATCTAACTATGGCTACACCTTC. It specifies CASSSRDRSNYGYTF.

This chain connects TRBV20-1 to TRBJ2-5; TRBD2 is a possible D gene (5 bases). CDR1 is DFQATT and CDR2 is SNEGSKA in the germline V gene (reference sequence). CDR3 length: 14 residues. V lost 2 bases, J lost 6 bases, and 16 bases lay in between. In nucleotides, the CDR3 is TGCAGTGCTAGAATGACACGCGGAGGTCAGACCCAGTACTTC. Translated: CSARMTRGGQTQYF.

The chain joins TRBV7-2 to TRBJ1-5; D not resolved. Between the trimmed V and J ends, which lost 4 bases and 9 bases, there was a span of 13 bases. The CDR3 sequence is 13 residues long. The germline V gene encodes CDR1 SGHTA and CDR2 FQGNSA. The CDR3 region is CASSSRSGLPQHF. CDR3 DNA: TGTGCCAGCAGCTCACGCTCTGGATTGCCCCAGCATTTT.

This clonotype was detected only a few times. The genes are TRBV6-1 and TRBJ2-1; 15 bases match TRBD2. This CDR3 has 19 amino acids. V trimming: 5 bases; J trimming: 5 bases; junction bases outside the gene matches: 13. Germline CDR1 and CDR2: MNHNS and SASEGT. The CDR3: CASSPRRTSGGADNNEQFF. CDR3 nucleotides: TGTGCCAGCAGTCCGCGTAGGACTAGCGGGGGGGCGGATAACAATGAGCAGTTCTTC.

The rearrangement joins TRBV27 to TRBJ2-3; 8 bases are a match to TRBD1. V was pared by 10 bases and J by 2 bases, with 11 bases of the junction left unmatched. The germline V gene has CDR1 MNHEY and CDR2 SMNVEV (reference sequence). CDR3 length: 15 residues. CDR3 DNA sequence: TGTGCCACCCGGACAGGGAGAGTCTTCACAGATACGCAGTATTTT. The encoded protein is CATRTGRVFTDTQYF.

The rearrangement links TRBV28 to TRBJ2-1; D uncertain. The DNA end favors TRBJ2-7, so the J call may be wrong. The CDR3 has 13 amino acids. Germline values: CDR1 MDHEN, CDR2 SYDVKM. The CDR3 coding sequence is TGTGCCAGCAGTTTAGGGCTGTGGAACGAGCAGTACTTC. Translated, it gives CASSLGLWNEQYF.

This chain uses TRBV5-1 with TRBJ2-1, with a tentative D call TRBD1 (5 bases). Looked up from germline, CDR1 is SGHRS and CDR2 is YFSETQ. The CDR3 has 14 residues. V lost 0 bases, J lost 7 bases, and 11 bases lay in between. CDR3 amino acids: CASSLETGANEQFF. The CDR3, as DNA: TGCGCCAGCAGCTTGGAAACAGGCGCTAATGAGCAGTTCTTC.

This clonotype was observed a few times. The chain links TRBV15 to TRBJ1-6; no clear D gene. Trimming took 3 bases from V and 8 from J, leaving 8 bases between them. The CDR3 loop spans 13 amino acids. The germline V gene encodes CDR1 LNHNV and CDR2 YYDKDF (reference sequence). The CDR3 DNA follows: TGTGCCACCAGCAGGGCTCCGGATTCACCCCTCCACTTT. Its translation is CATSRAPDSPLHF.

This chain uses TRBV5-1 with TRBJ2-5; D perhaps matches TRBD2 (5 bases). The CDR3 loop spans 15 amino acids. Germline CDR1 and CDR2: SGHRS and YFSETQ. V shed 4 bases and J shed 11 bases, with 24 bases lying between them. This chain's CDR3 is CASSMAGSLANEQYF. Here the CDR3 DNA reads TGCGCCAGCAGCATGGCGGGCTCGTTGGCCAATGAGCAGTACTTC. Using reference TRBV5-1 and TRBJ2-5 for the parts outside the CDR3, the full variable domain is KAGVTQTPRYLIKTRGQQVTLSCSPISGHRSVSWYQQTPGQGLQFLFEYFSETQRNKGNFPGRFSGRQFSNSRSEMNVSTLELGDSALYLCASSMAGSLANEQYFGPGTRLLVL.

This clonotype was observed a single time. This chain connects TRBV7-9 to TRBJ2-4, with D possibly called TRBD1 or TRBD2 (5 bases each). The closer fit of TRBJ2-7 to the DNA end suggests the J call may be wrong. CDR1 is SEHNR and CDR2 is FQNEAQ in the germline V gene (reference sequence). The CDR3 has 14 amino acids. The CDR3 DNA is TGTGCCAGCATCCCGGGGACCGAGGTTAGCGAGCAGTACTTC. It is translated as CASIPGTEVSEQYF.

A single count supports this clonotype. The chain carries TRBV6-2 or TRBV6-3 and TRBJ2-3; 9 positions match TRBD1. The germline gives CDR1 MNHEY, CDR2 SVGEGT. V lost 8 bases and J lost 4; bases outside the gene matches: 13. The CDR3 is made up of 16 amino acids. The CDR3 nucleotides are TGTGCCAGCGGCAACCTGGGACAGGGAGGCGCAGATACGCAGTATTTT. This translates into CASGNLGQGGADTQYF.

The table lists this clonotype with a count of one. J is TRBJ1-2 and V is TRBV7-2; D not resolved. Germline assignment: CDR1 SGHTA and CDR2 FQGNSA. The CDR3 has 12 amino acids. V dropped 1 base and J dropped 6 bases, with 6 bases sitting between them. CDR3 DNA sequence: TGTGCCAGCAGCTTAGATGAGGATGGCTACACCTTC. Translating it yields CASSLDEDGYTF.

This chain uses TRBV24-1 with TRBJ2-3, with 7 bases aligning to TRBD1. Germline V gene lookup returns CDR1 KGHDR and CDR2 SFDVKD. CDR3 size: 15 residues. Trimming took 4 bases from V and 0 from J; bases not matched to a gene: 3. The CDR3 DNA follows: TGTGCCACCAGTGACCCGGGACAGAGCACAGATACGCAGTATTTT. This encodes CATSDPGQSTDTQYF.

The V call is TRBV6-5, the J call TRBJ1-2, with D uncertain. CDR1 is MNHEY, CDR2 SVGAGI, per germline. The CDR3 totals 14 residues. Trimming removed 6 bases from V and 0 bases from J, with 11 bases in between. In DNA form, the CDR3 reads TGTGCCAGCAGAATTTCCGGGACTAACTATGGCTACACCTTC. It is translated as CASRISGTNYGYTF.

The chain has TRBV2 and TRBJ2-5, with a weak D call TRBD2 (6 bases). The CDR3 sequence is 17 residues long. Trimming shortened V by 2 bases and J by 7 bases, and 23 bases separated the two germline ends. The germline CDR1 and CDR2 sequences are SNHLY and FYNNEI. CDR3 DNA: TGTGCCAGCAGTGAATCGGAAAGTAGGGGATCGGGGGTGACCCAGTACTTC. Translated: CASSESESRGSGVTQYF.

The V call is TRBV6-1, the J call TRBJ2-7; 7 bases align to TRBD1. Trimming cost V 6 bases and J 2 bases; bases outside gene matches: 16. CDR3 length: 17 amino acids. CDR1 is MNHNS and CDR2 is SASEGT in the germline V gene. CDR3 nucleotide sequence: TGTGCCAGCAGCCGCAACCTACAGGGGCTGGGGGCCTACGAGCAGTACTTC. Translating gives CASSRNLQGLGAYEQYF.

This clonotype was observed a handful of times. The CDR3 DNA is TGCAGTGCTAGAGATTTTAAGCCGGGACGGTTCTACGAGCAGTACTTC. Its protein product is CSARDFKPGRFYEQYF. The chain employs TRBV20-1 and TRBJ2-7, with D tentatively TRBD1 or TRBD2 (5 bases each). The V gene's germline CDR1 is DFQATT and CDR2 SNEGSKA (reference sequence). V was cut by 0 bases and J by 3 bases, with 18 bases left in between. CDR3 length: 16 amino acids.

The chain uses TRBV20-1 and TRBJ1-2; 9 bases are a match to TRBD1. Per germline, CDR1 DFQATT and CDR2 SNEGSKA (reference sequence). Germline trimming cut 7 bases from V and 7 bases from J; bases unmatched to any gene: 7. The CDR3 sequence is 12 residues long. CDR3 coding DNA: TGCAGTGAACTCACAGGGGGCGGTGGCTACACCTTC. Protein sequence: CSELTGGGGYTF.

This clonotype was counted a few times. J is TRBJ2-3 and V is TRBV3-1; TRBD2 matches at 12 bases. CDR1 and CDR2 (germline): LGHDT, YNNKEL (reference sequence). With 4 bases clipped from V and 6 bases from J, the junction kept 14 bases outside the gene matches. This CDR3 contains 18 residues. DNA of the CDR3: TGTGCCAGCAGCCCTCTCGCCCGACTAGCGGGGGAAAGGGATACGCAGTATTTT. It encodes CASSPLARLAGERDTQYF.

The chain employs TRBV20-1 and TRBJ2-4; maybe TRBD1 (5 bases). The germline gives CDR1 DFQATT, CDR2 SNEGSKA (reference sequence). Trimming took 8 bases from V and 0 from J, leaving 8 bases between them. The CDR3 covers 12 residues. The CDR3 nucleotides read TGCAGTACGACAGTAGCCAAAAACATTCAGTACTTC. Translating gives CSTTVAKNIQYF.